This T cell receptor beta chain was identified in a study of blood T cell repertoires in COVID-19. Under the authors' procedure: For nucleated cells, counts were estimated from reference gene primer amplification. Sequenced by immunoSEQ multiplex PCR; TCRdb stores in-frame clones only, minus some. V and J calls and clone size are as listed in that table; D and trimming were resolved from the DNA. The data show roughly 170,000 clones, approximately 82% seen once. Germline V gene lookup returns CDR1 MNHEY and CDR2 SMNVEV (reference sequence). This CDR3 contains 15 residues. V was cut by 2 bases and J by 5 bases, with 14 bases left in between.

The origin of this receptor is a man between 60 and 70 years old who had recovered from COVID-19. Source material: PBMCs or T cells enriched from blood (not recorded which). The gene calls are TRBV27 and TRBJ2-3; D may be TRBD1 (5 bases). For the CDR3, the DNA is TGTGCCAGCAGTTTAAGGTGGCAGGGCGGAGATACGCAGTATTTT. It encodes CASSLRWQGGDTQYF.